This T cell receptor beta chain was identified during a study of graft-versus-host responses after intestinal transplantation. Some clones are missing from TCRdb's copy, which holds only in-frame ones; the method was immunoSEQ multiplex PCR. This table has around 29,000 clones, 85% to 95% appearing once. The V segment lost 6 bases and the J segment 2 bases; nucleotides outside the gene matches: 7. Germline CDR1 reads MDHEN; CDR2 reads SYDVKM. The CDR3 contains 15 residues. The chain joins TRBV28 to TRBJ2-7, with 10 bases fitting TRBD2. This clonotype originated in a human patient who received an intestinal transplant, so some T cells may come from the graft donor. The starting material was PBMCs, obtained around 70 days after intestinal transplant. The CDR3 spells CASSLRLAGAYEQYF. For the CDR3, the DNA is TGTGCCAGCAGCCTGAGGCTAGCGGGGGCCTACGAGCAGTACTTC.